The rows below give T cell receptor beta chains drawn from one sample of a study of T cell repertoires in cytomegalovirus infection. These TCRs are of unknown antigen specificity. One entry per CDR3 protein results from TCRdb running MiXCR on the reads. The sample yields 150,000 to 200,000 distinct CDR3 sequences, roughly 21% seen once. The starting material was CD8+ T cells from cultured PBMCs, obtained from culture after CMV antigen stimulation. Receptor source: a human donor in good health (CMV status not recorded). Some clones in this sample may be carry-over from other donors' samples. The CDR3 runs from the conserved cysteine through the conserved F or W. Clone size is not always given. Where it is, it says once, few, many or a class for expanded clones.

v_call,j_call,clone_size,cdr3_aa
TRBV7-9,TRBJ2-4,.,CASSSSGAKNIQYF
TRBV14,TRBJ2-1,few,CASSRGLAGEYYNEQFF
TRBV2,TRBJ2-3,.,CASSEVGLSQIFDTQYF
TRBV6-2/TRBV6-3,TRBJ2-1,.,CASSYKGLINNEQFF
TRBV7-9,TRBJ2-1,.,CASSLVRSGGGEQFF
TRBV20-1,TRBJ1-2,.,CSARDRDIPYGYTF
TRBV7-4,TRBJ2-7,.,CASSFALLEHEQYF
TRBV5-4,TRBJ2-1,.,CASSSQFAVNNEQFF
TRBV13,TRBJ1-6,.,CASSGSDRDSPLHF
TRBV6-5,TRBJ1-1,many,CASSYSQGMNTEAFF
TRBV7-2,TRBJ1-2,few,CASSLELPYGYTF
TRBV6-2/TRBV6-3,TRBJ1-5,few,CASSYPSSRGQGNQPQHF
TRBV12-3/TRBV12-4,TRBJ2-3,.,CASSRDRVEYF
TRBV7-3,TRBJ2-7,.,CASSSILGQGDYEQYF
TRBV12-3/TRBV12-4,TRBJ2-7,.,CASSLVLAGDSYEQYF
TRBV7-8,TRBJ2-1,few,CASSPSNEQFF
TRBV11-2,TRBJ1-5,.,CASSLDNRDNQPQHF
TRBV6-6,TRBJ2-2,.,CASSRGTLNTGELFF
TRBV6-2/TRBV6-3,TRBJ1-1,.,CASSYSIPDRWGTEAFF
TRBV6-5,TRBJ1-1,.,CASSYSEGLNEAFF
TRBV2,TRBJ1-2,few,CASKGDRGPTNYGYTF
TRBV7-3,TRBJ2-1,few,CASSLTGTPVDEQFF
TRBV6-2/TRBV6-3,TRBJ1-5,.,CASSGTGKQPQHF
TRBV11-2,TRBJ1-5,.,CASSFFGENQPQHF
TRBV7-6,TRBJ1-5,.,CASSLTYRVRVQPQHF
TRBV11-2,TRBJ2-1,few,CASRSPTPGEPEQFF
TRBV7-9,TRBJ1-4,.,CASSSSGTVNEKLFF
TRBV5-1,TRBJ2-1,.,CASSFGPGRGNEQFF
TRBV7-9,TRBJ1-4,few,CASSPGSTKLFF
TRBV12-3/TRBV12-4,TRBJ2-5,.,CASSHQGFTQETQYF
TRBV7-2,TRBJ1-2,.,CASSLARDPGPKGINYGYTF
TRBV5-6,TRBJ1-1,.,CASSVGGANTEAFF
TRBV30,TRBJ2-2,few,CAWSAQDVITGELFF
TRBV7-9,TRBJ1-1,.,CASSHVRGDTEAFF
TRBV27,TRBJ1-4,.,CASSLSQTDEKLFF
TRBV27,TRBJ2-1,few,CASTLGGEYNEQFF
TRBV11-2,TRBJ2-6,few,CASSPKPRGQAGANVLTF
TRBV7-4,TRBJ1-2,few,CASSTGQDNYGYTF
TRBV27,TRBJ2-2,.,CASSSVRTGLSTGELFF
TRBV7-8,TRBJ1-1,.,CASSLQGGGTEAFF
TRBV7-9,TRBJ1-1,.,CASPGQGPMNTEAFF
TRBV12-3/TRBV12-4,TRBJ2-1,.,CASRSTGDDEQFF
TRBV7-9,TRBJ1-1,few,CASSPGQGDTEAFF
TRBV7-6,TRBJ2-5,.,CASSSLAAPGTQYF
TRBV24-1,TRBJ1-1,.,CATSDHPGRTTNTEAFF
TRBV12-3/TRBV12-4,TRBJ1-2,.,CASRSGDGYTF
TRBV27,TRBJ1-1,.,CASSKGGLKTEAFF
TRBV5-5,TRBJ1-1,.,CASSPPPGQWNTEAFF
TRBV24-1,TRBJ2-7,.,CATSPPFPPYYSYEQYF
TRBV27,TRBJ1-6,.,CASSHMNSPLHF
TRBV7-2,TRBJ2-7,many,CASSFPRSREQQYF
TRBV7-9,TRBJ2-6,few,CASSLEDRVQVFGANVLTF
TRBV7-6,TRBJ1-2,.,CASSSLRRQGEDYGYTF